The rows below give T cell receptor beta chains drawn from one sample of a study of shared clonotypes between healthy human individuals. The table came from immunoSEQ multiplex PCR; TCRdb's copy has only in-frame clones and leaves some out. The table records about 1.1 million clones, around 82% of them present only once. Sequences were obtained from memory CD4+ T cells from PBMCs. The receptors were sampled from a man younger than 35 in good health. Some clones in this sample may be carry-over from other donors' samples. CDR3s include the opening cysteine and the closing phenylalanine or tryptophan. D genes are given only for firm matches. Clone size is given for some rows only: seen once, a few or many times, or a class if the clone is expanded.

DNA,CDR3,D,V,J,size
TGCAGCGCCCGGGGGGGATTGGCTGGAAACACCATATATTTT,CSARGGLAGNTIYF,.,TRBV29-1,TRBJ1-3,.
TGTGCCAGCAGTGAAGGACAGTTCATAAACTATGGCTACACCTTC,CASSEGQFINYGYTF,.,TRBV6-1,TRBJ1-2,.
TGTGCCAGCAGCGTAGCCAGGGGGAACTATGGCTACACCTTC,CASSVARGNYGYTF,TRBD1,TRBV9,TRBJ1-2,.
TGTGCCAGCAGCCCGGACAGGGCTTTGTTTTTCTACACCTTC,CASSPDRALFFYTF,TRBD1,TRBV7-2,TRBJ1-2,.
TGTGCCAGCAGCTTCTCCGGGACAGGGGGCTATGGCTACACCTTC,CASSFSGTGGYGYTF,TRBD1,TRBV7-9,TRBJ1-2,.
TGTGCCAGCAGCGGGGAGTTAAATCAGCCCCAGCATTTT,CASSGELNQPQHF,.,TRBV6-1,TRBJ1-5,.
TGTGCCAGCAGCTTAAATTGGCGGAACTATGGCTACACCTTC,CASSLNWRNYGYTF,.,TRBV11-2,TRBJ1-2,.
TGTGCCAGCAGCTTATCGGTTGGGACTGAAGCTTTCTTT,CASSLSVGTEAFF,.,TRBV7-9,TRBJ1-1,.
TGTGCCAGCAGTTACCCAGGGGAGAAGTTTGGCTACACCTTC,CASSYPGEKFGYTF,.,TRBV28,TRBJ1-2,once
TGTGCCAGTAGTCCGCACCGGGACAGGGGACGGGGCCAGCCCCAGCATTTT,CASSPHRDRGRGQPQHF,TRBD1,TRBV19,TRBJ1-5,.
TGTGCCAGCAGCGTATGGCCGACGGACACAGATACGCAGTATTTT,CASSVWPTDTDTQYF,.,TRBV9,TRBJ2-3,.
TGTGCCAGCAGTTTAATGAACGGGGCTAACTATGGCTACACCTTC,CASSLMNGANYGYTF,.,TRBV28,TRBJ1-2,.
TGTGCCAGCAGGAGCCACACAGATACGCAGTATTTT,CASRSHTDTQYF,.,TRBV28,TRBJ2-3,.
TGTGCCAGCAGTTACTCCGGACAGGGCCCCTACGAGCAGTACTTC,CASSYSGQGPYEQYF,TRBD1,TRBV6-5,TRBJ2-7,.
TGCGCCAGCAGCCAATCAACAGAAAATTATAGCAATCAGCCCCAGCATTTT,CASSQSTENYSNQPQHF,.,TRBV4-1,TRBJ1-5,few
TGTGCCAGCAGCTTAGCGGAAGGAGGGGCCCAGTACTTC,CASSLAEGGAQYF,.,TRBV7-7,TRBJ2-5,.
TGTGCCAGCACTCCGATTGGACAGGCCTCCCAGGTTTGGGGCTACACCTTC,CASTPIGQASQVWGYTF,TRBD1,TRBV28,TRBJ1-2,.
TGTGCCAGCAGCCTGGGATCAGGGGAATACTACGAGCAGTACTTC,CASSLGSGEYYEQYF,.,TRBV7-9,TRBJ2-7,many
TGTGCCAGCAGCTTGTTAGGGGGGTATGGCTACACCTTC,CASSLLGGYGYTF,.,TRBV5-4,TRBJ1-2,.
TGCAGCGTCGGGAGACTGTCGGAAGGGGAAAAACTGTTTTTT,CSVGRLSEGEKLFF,.,TRBV29-1,TRBJ1-4,.
TGTGCCAGCAGCACCCTTGGGACAGGGGGCGGAGAGACCCAGTACTTC,CASSTLGTGGGETQYF,TRBD1,TRBV28,TRBJ2-5,.
TGTGCCAGCAGCTTTTCCGACCAGAACACCGGGGAGCTGTTTTTT,CASSFSDQNTGELFF,.,TRBV11-2,TRBJ2-2,.
TGTGCCAGTAAGAGGGGACTGGATAATGAAAAACTGTTTTTT,CASKRGLDNEKLFF,.,TRBV6-5,TRBJ1-4,once
TGCAGCGTTGGTAGGGGGTGGAACTACAATGAGCAGTTCTTC,CSVGRGWNYNEQFF,.,TRBV29-1,TRBJ2-1,many
TGTGCCAGTAGTATAGTCCGAGGAGAGGTCGGTGGCTACACCTTC,CASSIVRGEVGGYTF,.,TRBV19,TRBJ1-2,.
TGCGCCAGCAGCCAAGGGGACAGGGGATTGGATACGCAGTATTTT,CASSQGDRGLDTQYF,TRBD1,TRBV4-3,TRBJ2-3,.
TGTGCCTGGAACCATCGGAGGGGCTATGGCTACACCTTC,CAWNHRRGYGYTF,.,TRBV30,TRBJ1-2,.
TGTGCCAGCAGTGAAGCGCAGGCTAGCGGGAGGGGGTTCTTC,CASSEAQASGRGFF,TRBD2,TRBV2,TRBJ2-1,.
TGTGCCAGCAGCTTATCCCGGGTATCTAGCACAGATACGCAGTATTTT,CASSLSRVSSTDTQYF,.,TRBV13,TRBJ2-3,.
TGTGCCAGTAGTAAAGGCAGGCTACCTGAAGCTTTCTTT,CASSKGRLPEAFF,.,TRBV19,TRBJ1-1,many
TGCAGCGTTGCAACGAGCGAGCAGTACTTC,CSVATSEQYF,.,TRBV29-1,TRBJ2-7,.
TGCGCCAGCAGCTTGCTAGCGGGGGCGTTGAGTGAGCAGTTCTTC,CASSLLAGALSEQFF,TRBD2,TRBV5-1,TRBJ2-1,.
TGTGCCAGCAGCATTGGACGGGACACTGAAGCTTTCTTT,CASSIGRDTEAFF,.,TRBV13,TRBJ1-1,.
TGTGCCAGCAGTTGGATCCAAGAGACCCAGTACTTC,CASSWIQETQYF,.,TRBV6-6,TRBJ2-5,.
TGTGCCATCAGGGGGGGTTGGAATCAGCCCCAGCATTTT,CAIRGGWNQPQHF,.,TRBV10-3,TRBJ1-5,once
TGTGCCAGCAAAGGGTTGGGTGAAAAACTGTTTTTT,CASKGLGEKLFF,.,TRBV28,TRBJ1-4,.
TGTGCCAGTAGTATAGAGGACTATGGCTACACCTTC,CASSIEDYGYTF,.,TRBV19,TRBJ1-2,few
TGTGCCAGCAGCTTAAGAGGGCTAGCGCCCTTCGAAGAGACCCAGTACTTC,CASSLRGLAPFEETQYF,.,TRBV7-9,TRBJ2-5,.
TGTGCCAGCAGCTTAAACCGCCCATCCACTCTAGCGGGAGTTACTGAGCAGTTCTTC,CASSLNRPSTLAGVTEQFF,TRBD2,TRBV7-2,TRBJ2-1,once
TGTGCCAGCAGCTCTCAATTCCGGGACAGGTTTGAAAAACTGTTTTTT,CASSSQFRDRFEKLFF,TRBD1,TRBV28,TRBJ1-4,.
TGTGCCAGCAGTTACGGGTATAGGGTTAGCACAGATACGCAGTATTTT,CASSYGYRVSTDTQYF,.,TRBV6-5,TRBJ2-3,.
TGTGCCAGCAGCTTAGCGACAGCGACAGGGGGCGTATCTGGGGCCAACGTCCTGACTTTC,CASSLATATGGVSGANVLTF,TRBD1,TRBV7-8,TRBJ2-6,.
TGTGCCAGCAGCTTGGGACGGACTAACTATGGCTACACCTTC,CASSLGRTNYGYTF,.,TRBV7-8,TRBJ1-2,.
TGCGCCAGCAGCTTGGAGGGAGGGTTTTATCAGCCCCAGCATTTT,CASSLEGGFYQPQHF,.,TRBV5-1,TRBJ1-5,.
TGTGCCAGCAGCTCACGCTCTGGAAACACCATATATTTT,CASSSRSGNTIYF,.,TRBV5-5,TRBJ1-3,many
TGTGCCATCAGTGGGGGACTAGCGGCCGCGGTTGAAACCCAGTACTTC,CAISGGLAAAVETQYF,TRBD2,TRBV10-3,TRBJ2-5,.
TGTGCCAGCAGTTTGAGTTCTTGGGCCCGCTACAATGAGCAGTTCTTC,CASSLSSWARYNEQFF,.,TRBV6-4,TRBJ2-1,.
TGCGCCAGCAGCTTGGCCGGCCCCGGGGAAAAACTGTTTTTT,CASSLAGPGEKLFF,.,TRBV5-1,TRBJ1-4,.
TGTGCCATCAGTCAGGGCACTGAAGCTTTCTTT,CAISQGTEAFF,.,TRBV10-3,TRBJ1-1,.